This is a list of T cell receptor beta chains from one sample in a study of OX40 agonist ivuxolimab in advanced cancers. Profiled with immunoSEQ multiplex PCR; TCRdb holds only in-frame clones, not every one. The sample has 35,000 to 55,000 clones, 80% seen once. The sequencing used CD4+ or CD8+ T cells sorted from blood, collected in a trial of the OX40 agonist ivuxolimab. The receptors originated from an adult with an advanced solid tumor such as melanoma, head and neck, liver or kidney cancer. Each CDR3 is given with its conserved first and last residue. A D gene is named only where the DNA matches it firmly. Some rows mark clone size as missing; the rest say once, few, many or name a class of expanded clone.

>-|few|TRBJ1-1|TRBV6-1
TGTGCCAGCAGAAGCATTACGTGGGGAAACACTGAAGCTTTCTTT
CASRSITWGNTEAFF
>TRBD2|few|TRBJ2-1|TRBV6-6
TGTGCCAGCAAAGTAGCGGGAGGGGGGGATGAGCAGTTCTTC
CASKVAGGGDEQFF
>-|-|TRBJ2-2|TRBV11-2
TGTGCCAGCAGCTCCATACCCGGGGAGCTGTTTTTT
CASSSIPGELFF
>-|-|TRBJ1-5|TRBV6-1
TGTGCCTCACACGGGGTTTCCAATCAGCCCCAGCATTTT
CASHGVSNQPQHF
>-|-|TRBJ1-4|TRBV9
TGTGCCAGCAGCGGTCCAACGCCTGGTGAAAAACTGTTTTTT
CASSGPTPGEKLFF
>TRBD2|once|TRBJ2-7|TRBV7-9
TGTGCCAGCAGCTTACCCTTGATAGCGGGAGCAGGGTACGAGCAGTACTTC
CASSLPLIAGAGYEQYF
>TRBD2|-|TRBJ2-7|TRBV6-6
TGTGCCAGCAGGCTAGCGGGGGGAAGCTCCTACGAGCAGTACTTC
CASRLAGGSSYEQYF
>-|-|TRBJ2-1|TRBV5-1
TGCGCCAGCAGCTTGGCCGGTCCAACCTACAATGAGCAGTTCTTC
CASSLAGPTYNEQFF
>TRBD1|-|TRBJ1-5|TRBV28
TGTGCCAGCAGGGCCAATACAGGGGCCGGGGGCAATCAGCCCCAGCATTTT
CASRANTGAGGNQPQHF
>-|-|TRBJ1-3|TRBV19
TGTGCCAGTATCCAGACAGGCTTCTCTGGAAACACCATATATTTT
CASIQTGFSGNTIYF
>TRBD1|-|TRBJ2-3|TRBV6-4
TGTGCCAGCCGGAAGACAGGGGGCTCTTCAGATACGCAGTATTTT
CASRKTGGSSDTQYF
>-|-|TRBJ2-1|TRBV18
TGTGCCAGCTCACCATTCGTGGGGGATGAGCAGTTCTTC
CASSPFVGDEQFF
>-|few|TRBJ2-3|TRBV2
TGTGCCAGCATAGCTAGCAGTGCTAGCACAGATACGCAGTATTTT
CASIASSASTDTQYF
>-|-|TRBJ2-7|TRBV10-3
TGTGCCATCAGTGAACTACTAGCTTACGAGCAGTACTTC
CAISELLAYEQYF
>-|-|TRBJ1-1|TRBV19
TGTGCCAGTAGTATACAATTGGGACAAAACACTGAAGCTTTCTTT
CASSIQLGQNTEAFF
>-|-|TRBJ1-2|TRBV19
TGTGCCAGTAGTGCATTCTCAATAGAGTCTTCTAACTATGGCTACACCTTC
CASSAFSIESSNYGYTF
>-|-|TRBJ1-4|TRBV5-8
TGTGCCAGCAGCCGTAGGACACTGCGGGGTGAAAAACTGTTTTTT
CASSRRTLRGEKLFF
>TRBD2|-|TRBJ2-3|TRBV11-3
TGTGCCAGCAGCCTCGGACTAGCGGGGGTGGGTACGCAGTATTTT
CASSLGLAGVGTQYF
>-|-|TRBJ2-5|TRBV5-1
TGCGCCAGCAGCTTTACTAGCCCGTGGGAGACCCAGTACTTC
CASSFTSPWETQYF
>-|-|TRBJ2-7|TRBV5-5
TGTGCCAGCAGCGCCGATTCTCACTCCTACGAGCAGTACTTC
CASSADSHSYEQYF
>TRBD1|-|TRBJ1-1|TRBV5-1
TGCGCCAGCAGCATAAGGACAGGGCCCGGTGAAGCTTTCTTT
CASSIRTGPGEAFF
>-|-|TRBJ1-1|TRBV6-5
TGTGCCAGCAGTCCACAGGGTGGCACTGAAGCTTTCTTT
CASSPQGGTEAFF
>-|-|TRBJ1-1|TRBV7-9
TGTGCCAGCAGCTTAGACCAGGGTATGAACACTGAAGCTTTCTTT
CASSLDQGMNTEAFF
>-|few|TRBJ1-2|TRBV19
TGTGCCAGTAGTATCCGGCCCCTCGGAGCTAACTATGGCTACACCTTC
CASSIRPLGANYGYTF
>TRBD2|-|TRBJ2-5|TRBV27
TGTGCCAGCAGTACGGGACTAGCGGGAGGTAAAGAGACCCAGTACTTC
CASSTGLAGGKETQYF
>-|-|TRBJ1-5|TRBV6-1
TGTGCCAGCAGGGACGGTAATCAGCCCCAGCATTTT
CASRDGNQPQHF
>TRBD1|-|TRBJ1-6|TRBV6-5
TGTGCCAGCAGTTACACGACAGGGAGTTCACCCCTCCACTTT
CASSYTTGSSPLHF
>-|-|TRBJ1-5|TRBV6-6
TGTGCCAGCAGCCGTCTACAGGAGAATCAGCCCCAGCATTTT
CASSRLQENQPQHF
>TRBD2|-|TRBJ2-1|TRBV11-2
TGTGCCAGCAGCCGTCTATCGCGGGAGAGCAATGAGCAGTTCTTC
CASSRLSRESNEQFF
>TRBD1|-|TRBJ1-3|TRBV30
TGTGCCTGGGGGGGAATGTCCGGGACAGTCTCTGGAAACACCATATATTTT
CAWGGMSGTVSGNTIYF
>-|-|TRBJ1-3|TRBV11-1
TGTGCCAGCAGGGACGGGACGGACGGAAACACCATATATTTT
CASRDGTDGNTIYF
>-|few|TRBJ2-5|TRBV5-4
TGTGCCAGCAACATTAACAGGGTTACAGAGACCCAGTACTTC
CASNINRVTETQYF
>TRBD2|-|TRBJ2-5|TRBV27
TGTGCCAGCAGTTTTTATGCGGGAGGAGAGACCCAGTACTTC
CASSFYAGGETQYF
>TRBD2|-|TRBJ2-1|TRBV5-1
TGCGCCAGCAGCTCGTCGCTAGCGGGAGTGGATGAGCAGTTCTTC
CASSSSLAGVDEQFF
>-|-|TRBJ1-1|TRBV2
TGTGCCAACCCAATGGGACTGAACACTGAAGCTTTCTTT
CANPMGLNTEAFF
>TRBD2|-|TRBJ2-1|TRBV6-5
TGTGCCAGCAGTCTTACTAGCGGGCCCTACAATGAGCAGTTCTTC
CASSLTSGPYNEQFF
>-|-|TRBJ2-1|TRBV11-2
TGTGCCAGCAGCTTTCGAGCTAGCGCTAACAATGAGCAGTTCTTC
CASSFRASANNEQFF
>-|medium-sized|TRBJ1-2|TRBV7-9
TGTGCCAGCAGCATAGGACCTATCTATGGCTACACCTTC
CASSIGPIYGYTF
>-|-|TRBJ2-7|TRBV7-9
TGTGCCTCCGACTCGATGAGGTACGAGCAGTACTTC
CASDSMRYEQYF
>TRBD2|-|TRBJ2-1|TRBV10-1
TGCGCCAGCCGCGGGAGGGCCGTCTCGCAGGAGCAGTTCTTC
CASRGRAVSQEQFF
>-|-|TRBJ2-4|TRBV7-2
TGTGCCAGCAGCTTACAGTCGAGCATTCAGTACTTC
CASSLQSSIQYF
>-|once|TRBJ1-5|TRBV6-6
TGTGCCAGCAGTTTAGGCCAGACCCTCAATCAGCCCCAGCATTTT
CASSLGQTLNQPQHF
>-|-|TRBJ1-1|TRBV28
TGTGCTTCGGGGGCGCAGGACACTGAAGCTTTCTTT
CASGAQDTEAFF
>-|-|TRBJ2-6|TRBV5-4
TGTGCCAGCATACGACTGGGCTCTGGGGCCAACGTCCTGACTTTC
CASIRLGSGANVLTF
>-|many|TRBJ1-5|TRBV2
TGTGCCAGCAGGCCGCCACAGGGCTATAGCAATCAGCCCCAGCATTTT
CASRPPQGYSNQPQHF
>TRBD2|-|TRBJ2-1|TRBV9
TGTGCCAGCACCTTAGCGGGAGGAGATGAGCAGTTCTTC
CASTLAGGDEQFF
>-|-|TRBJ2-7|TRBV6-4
TGTGCCAGCAGTGACTTCTCCTACGGCGGGGAGCAGTACTTC
CASSDFSYGGEQYF
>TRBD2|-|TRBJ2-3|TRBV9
TGTGCCAGCAGCGTAGGAGCAGCGGGAGACACAGATACGCAGTATTTT
CASSVGAAGDTDTQYF
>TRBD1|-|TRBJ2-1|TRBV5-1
TGCGCCAGCAGCCTCAGACAGGGTGGCGATGAGCAGTTCTTC
CASSLRQGGDEQFF
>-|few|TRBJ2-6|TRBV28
TGTGCCAGCAGGGGAGGGGGAAGTGGGGCCAACGTCCTGACTTTC
CASRGGGSGANVLTF
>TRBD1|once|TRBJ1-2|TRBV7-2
TGTGCCAGCAGCCGGGACAGGGATCCTAACTATGGCTACACCTTC
CASSRDRDPNYGYTF
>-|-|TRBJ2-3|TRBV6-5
TGTGCCAGCAGTCGAGGACTTACCCCAGATACGCAGTATTTT
CASSRGLTPDTQYF
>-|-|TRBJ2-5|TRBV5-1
TGCGCCAGCGGTGGTAGGGTGAGCAACCAAGAGACCCAGTACTTC
CASGGRVSNQETQYF
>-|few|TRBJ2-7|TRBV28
TGTGCCACGGGCCTCGGGGCCGAGCAGTACTTC
CATGLGAEQYF
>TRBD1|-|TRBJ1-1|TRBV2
TGTGCCAGCAGTTGGGACAGGGGGGACACTGAAGCTTTCTTT
CASSWDRGDTEAFF